Below are 8 T cell receptor beta chains sequenced from a single sample in a study of blood T cells in healthy people across ages. PCR was performed a second time for about 7 to 11 cycles using a sample-barcoded 5' primer and a J-beta primer mix. TCRdb fed the 5' RACE reads into MiXCR, producing one record per CDR3 protein. The repertoire holds just under 750,000 distinct CDR3 sequences, 22% seen once, with 20% to 25% in the top ten. The sample was blood. All receptors derive from a man between 65 and 85 years old in good health.

The V gene is TRBV12-3 or TRBV12-4, the J gene TRBJ1-2, with D unclear. The CDR3 totals 13 residues. V shed 5 bases and J shed 8 bases, with 15 bases lying between them. This CDR3 reads CASSITPGNGYTF. The CDR3 DNA reads as TGTGCCAGCAGTATCACACCGGGGAACGGCTACACCTTC.

The V gene is TRBV12-3 or TRBV12-4, the J gene TRBJ2-3, with a possible D match to TRBD1 (6 bases). Trimming removed 6 bases at V and 6 bases at J, with 13 bases between. CDR3 length equals 13 residues. The CDR3 DNA follows: TGTGCCAGCAGAGAAACAGGGAAGGATACGCAGTATTTT. This encodes CASRETGKDTQYF.

Here the CDR3 DNA reads TGTGCCATCAGTGACTCCAGGGGGAATCTCCGGGGTATCTATGGCTACACCTTC. It translates to CAISDSRGNLRGIYGYTF. This rearrangement joins TRBV10-3 to TRBJ1-2, with 7 bases identical to TRBD1. Looked up from germline, CDR1 is ENHRY and CDR2 is SYGVKD. The CDR3 runs 18 residues. V gave up 3 bases and J gave up 4 bases; unmatched junction bases: 17.

The sample holds a few counts of this clonotype. This chain connects TRBV20-1 to TRBJ2-7, with D possibly matching TRBD1 (6 bases). Germline V gene data show CDR1 as DFQATT and CDR2 as SNEGSKA (reference sequence). CDR3 length equals 12 residues. Trimming pared 4 bases from V and 2 bases from J, leaving 9 bases between. The CDR3 DNA sequence: TGCAGTGCTAACAGGGAAACCTACGAGCAGTACTTC. It is translated as CSANRETYEQYF.

The rearrangement joins TRBV6-6 to TRBJ2-3, with TRBD2 matching over 11 bases. The CDR3 has 15 residues. Germline CDR1 MNHNY, CDR2 SVGAGI (reference sequence). The V segment lost 2 bases and the J segment 4 bases; nucleotides outside the gene matches: 2. This chain's CDR3 is CASSYGTSGPDTQYF. The CDR3 bases are TGTGCCAGCAGTTACGGGACTAGCGGCCCAGATACGCAGTATTTT.

CDR3 in amino acids: CASSQDRVFGLHRETQYF. In DNA, the CDR3 is TGCGCCAGCAGCCAAGATAGAGTGTTTGGGCTTCATCGCGAGACCCAGTACTTC. The gene calls are TRBV4-1 and TRBJ2-1; D is unclear. The J call may be wrong; the DNA end is better matched by TRBJ2-5. The CDR3 is 18 amino acids. Germline CDR1 MGHRA, CDR2 YSYEKL.

The rearrangement uses TRBV5-1 and TRBJ2-1; D possibly corresponds to TRBD2 (5 bases). Germline V gives CDR1 SGHRS, CDR2 YFSETQ. Trimming pared 0 bases from V and 4 bases from J, leaving 17 bases between. This CDR3 has 17 residues. CDR3 bases: TGCGCCAGCAGCTTGGTCTTCGGCGGACTCAAGTACAATGAGCAGTTCTTC. Translating it yields CASSLVFGGLKYNEQFF.

This chain links TRBV7-2 with TRBJ2-5; D ambiguous. With the DNA end fitting TRBJ2-7 better, the J assignment may be wrong. CDR3 length equals 14 residues. Germline loops: CDR1 SGHTA, CDR2 FQGNSA. CDR3 nucleotides: TGTGCCAGCAGCTTAGGACTGGGAAAATACGAGCAGTACTTC. Translation gives CASSLGLGKYEQYF.